The 27 T cell receptor beta chains in this list originate from one sample, sequenced in a study of T cells in women clearing cervical HPV infection. The repertoire was sequenced with immunoSEQ multiplex PCR; TCRdb's copy has only in-frame clones and lacks some. This sample lists some 40,000 clones; its ten largest clones have approximately 5.9%. The sequenced sample consisted of blood buffy coat. The source is a woman between 18 and 70 years old with a cervical HPV16 infection that either progressed to CIN3+ or cleared (not recorded which).

Comments on this clone: The read comes to an end 3 residues before the CDR3 does, leaving the germline J gene to fill in the end. The V and J genes are TRBV7-9 and TRBJ2-7; 9 nucleotides align to TRBD2. V shed 3 bases and J 1 base; nucleotides not matched to a gene: 4. Germline V gene data show CDR1 as SEHNR and CDR2 as FQNEAQ (reference sequence). This CDR3 region has 15 residues. The CDR3 bases that were read are TGTGCCAGCAGCTTGCCTACTAGCGGGTCCTACGAG. This gives the protein CASSLPTSGSYE. The whole CDR3 region reads CASSLPTSGSYEQYF.

In regard to this clone: The read ends 3 residues early relative to the CDR3; the germline J gene fills the gap. The rearrangement uses TRBV4-1 and TRBJ1-6; 10 positions agree with TRBD1. Losses at the gene ends were 4 bases for V and 10 bases for J; bases not matched to a gene: 13. CDR3 length: 17 amino acids. Per the germline V gene, CDR1 is MGHRA and CDR2 is YSYEKL. Incomplete CDR3 DNA: TGCGCCAGCAGCCGCCAGAGTGGACAGGGGGTAATCTCACCC. Its protein is CASSRQSGQGVISP. The entire CDR3 is CASSRQSGQGVISPLHF.

On this clone itself: Read coverage stops 3 residues before the CDR3 terminus; the germline J gene supplies the remainder. The chain recombines TRBV30 with TRBJ2-3; 8 bases agree with TRBD1. This CDR3 is 14 amino acids long. The V gene's germline CDR1 is GTSNPN and CDR2 SVGIG (reference sequence). The CDR3 protein is CAWTGQGGNQPQYF. The part of the CDR3 DNA that was read is TGTGCCTGGACTGGACAGGGCGGCAATCAGCCG.

Comments on this clone: The sequenced fragment ends 3 residues before the CDR3 boundary, so the rest is inferred from the germline J gene. The rearrangement joins TRBV19 to TRBJ2-3; TRBD1 agrees at 9 bases. Germline CDR1 is LNHDA and CDR2 is SQIVND (reference sequence). This CDR3 is 13 amino acids long. Trimming took 10 bases from V and 6 from J; bases not matched to a gene: 8. Incomplete CDR3 DNA: TGTGCCACCCGGGACAGGGAAGGCGATACG. This codes for CATRDREGDT. In full, the CDR3 reads CATRDREGDTQYF.

On this clone itself: The sequenced fragment ends 3 residues before the CDR3 boundary, so the rest is inferred from the germline J gene. The chain combines TRBV19 with TRBJ1-2; tentatively, D is TRBD1 (5 bases). V dropped 1 base and J dropped 2 bases, with 11 bases sitting between them. This CDR3 has 15 amino acids. Looked up from germline, CDR1 is LNHDA and CDR2 is SQIVND (reference sequence). The CDR3 region is CASSIGGERNYGYTF. The CDR3 bases that were read are TGTGCCAGTAGTATAGGGGGCGAGAGAAACTATGGC.

As to this clone: The read is 3 residues too short to cover the CDR3 end, so that end is filled in from the germline J gene. This sequence joins TRBV28 and TRBJ1-6, with D tentatively TRBD1 (5 bases). The CDR3 totals 14 residues. V was cut by 4 bases and J by 6 bases, with 10 bases left in between. The germline V gene has CDR1 MDHEN and CDR2 SYDVKM. This CDR3 is CASSSTRGNSPLHF. The sequenced part of the CDR3 DNA is TGTGCCAGCAGTTCGACAAGGGGTAATTCACCC.

Points on this clone: A junction boundary mismatches the germline segment, possibly from a read error. The read falls 3 residues short of the CDR3 end, and the missing part is taken from the germline J gene. V usage is TRBV4-2 and J usage is TRBJ2-1; 7 nucleotides agree with TRBD1. CDR1 and CDR2 (germline): LGHNA, YNFKEQ. The CDR3 has 16 amino acids. CDR3 DNA (partial): TGCGCCAGCAGCCAAGATGGGGACAGAAATTACAATGAG. The encoded protein is CASSQDGDRNYNE. The full CDR3 protein reads CASSQDGDRNYNEQFF.

The CDR3 protein is CASSPGDLPLHF. Incomplete CDR3 DNA: TGTGCCAGCAGCCCCGGGGATCTGCCC. V usage is TRBV12-3 or TRBV12-4 and J usage is TRBJ1-6, with D unresolved. The CDR3 is cut off 3 residues early in the read; its end comes from the germline J gene. The CDR3 sequence is 12 residues long.

As concerns this clone: The read halts 3 residues ahead of the CDR3 end, with the missing end drawn from the germline J gene. The chain combines TRBV5-1 with TRBJ2-1, with 10 bases that match TRBD1. Looked up from germline, CDR1 is SGHRS and CDR2 is YFSETQ. After removal of 4 bases from V and 4 bases from J, the junction contained 8 bases not matched to a gene. This CDR3 contains 16 residues. CDR3 bases read: TGCGCCAGCAGCAGTAAACCGGGACAGGGGTACAATGAG. Amino acids: CASSSKPGQGYNE. The CDR3, in full, reads CASSSKPGQGYNEQFF.

With regard to this clone: The read gets to within 3 residues of the CDR3 end, and the germline J gene fills in the rest. The chain recombines TRBV5-1 with TRBJ2-5; TRBD1 is a possible D gene (5 bases). CDR3 size: 16 residues. Germline loops: CDR1 SGHRS, CDR2 YFSETQ. The V end lost 1 base, the J end lost 4 bases, and 17 bases lay between the germline ends. CDR3 bases read: TGCGCCAGCAGCTTGAGTCCTCAGGGTGGAGCAGAGACC. Translation gives CASSLSPQGGAET. From start to end, the CDR3 is CASSLSPQGGAETQYF.

Note on this clone: The sequence runs out 3 residues before the end of the CDR3; the remainder is reconstructed from the germline J gene. The chain uses TRBV5-6 and TRBJ2-5; a possible D gene is TRBD1 (6 bases). The CDR3 runs 14 residues. Trimming left V 2 bases short and J 2 bases short, with 10 bases between. Germline CDR1 SGHDT, CDR2 YYEEEE. CDR3 amino acids: CASSFRQGQETQYF. The part of the CDR3 DNA that was read is TGTGCCAGCAGCTTTAGGCAGGGGCAAGAGACC.

This clone is identified as medium-sized from frequency. The read ends 3 residues early relative to the CDR3; the germline J gene fills the gap. The gene calls are TRBV12-3 or TRBV12-4 and TRBJ2-3; D is perhaps TRBD2 (6 bases). The CDR3 extends over 15 amino acids. The V and J ends lost 3 bases and 5 bases respectively, with 15 bases between them. The chain's CDR3 is CASSFDTSSEDTQYF. Incomplete CDR3 DNA: TGTGCCAGCAGTTTCGACACTAGCAGTGAAGATACG.

A note on this clone: Coverage ceases 3 residues before the CDR3 finishes, and the germline J gene fills in the end. The rearrangement uses TRBV23-1 and TRBJ2-5; D may be TRBD2 (5 bases). TRBV23-1 is annotated as an ORF whose role is uncertain. Trimming left V 8 bases short and J 5 bases short, with 18 bases between. The length of the CDR3 is 14 residues. The covered CDR3 bases are TGCGCCAGCCCTACTAGAAACCTAGGGGAGACC. It encodes CASPTRNLGET. The whole CDR3 protein reads CASPTRNLGETQYF.

As concerns this clone: The CDR3 is cut off 3 residues early in the read; its end comes from the germline J gene. The chain couples TRBV2 to TRBJ2-5, with TRBD2 matching 10 bases. The CDR3 sequence is 15 residues long. After removal of 7 bases from V and 5 bases from J, the junction contained 10 bases not matched to a gene. Germline V CDR1 and CDR2: SNHLY, FYNNEI. The CDR3 DNA, read in part, is TGTGCCAGCAACGAGAAGAGCGGGGGGGCGGAGACC. Its protein product is CASNEKSGGAET. Given in full, the CDR3 is CASNEKSGGAETQYF. The whole variable domain, filled in from reference TRBV2 and TRBJ2-5, reads EPEVTQTPSHQVTQMGQEVILRCVPISNHLYFYWYRQILGQKVEFLVSFYNNEISEKSEIFDDQFSVERPDGSNFTLKIRSTKLEDSAMYFCASNEKSGGAETQYFGPGTRLLVL.

Regarding this clone: The read terminates 3 residues before the CDR3 end, so the remaining end is supplied by the germline J gene. The V and J genes are TRBV5-1 and TRBJ2-3, with TRBD1 matching over 7 bases. The V gene's germline CDR1 is SGHRS and CDR2 YFSETQ. Unmatched junction bases numbered 6, after V lost 4 bases and J lost 1 base. The CDR3 extends over 15 amino acids. CDR3 protein: CASSRRDRGTDTQYF. CDR3 DNA (partial): TGCGCCAGCAGCCGTCGGGACAGAGGCACAGATACG. The variable domain in full, completed from reference TRBV5-1 and TRBJ2-3, reads KAGVTQTPRYLIKTRGQQVTLSCSPISGHRSVSWYQQTPGQGLQFLFEYFSETQRNKGNFPGRFSGRQFSNSRSEMNVSTLELGDSALYLCASSRRDRGTDTQYFGPGTRLTVL.

On this clone itself: The missing CDR3 end, 3 residues past where the read stops, is filled in from the germline J gene. This chain connects TRBV5-1 to TRBJ1-1; 8 nucleotides line up with TRBD1. The CDR3 covers 17 residues. V shed 4 bases and J 4 bases; nucleotides not matched to a gene: 15. The germline gives CDR1 SGHRS, CDR2 YFSETQ. The part of the CDR3 DNA that was read is TGCGCCAGCAGCAGAGGAACGGACAGGGCGAGGAGCACTGAA. Residues: CASSRGTDRARSTE. The full CDR3 is CASSRGTDRARSTEAFF.

On this clone: The CDR3 end is not reached by the read, which stops 3 residues before it; the germline J gene fills it in. This chain connects TRBV29-1 to TRBJ2-4; D may be TRBD1 (6 bases). V shed 1 base and J shed 7 bases, with 11 bases lying between them. The CDR3 loop spans 13 amino acids. The germline V gene encodes CDR1 SQVTM and CDR2 ANQGSEA. The CDR3 loop reads CSVEGGGFNIQYF. CDR3 DNA (partial): TGCAGCGTTGAAGGAGGGGGATTTAACATT.

Worth noting for this clone: The read gets to within 3 residues of the CDR3 end, and the germline J gene fills in the rest. V usage is TRBV16 and J usage is TRBJ1-1; tentative D call: TRBD1 (6 bases). The CDR3 sequence is 13 residues long. Germline V gene lookup returns CDR1 KGHSY and CDR2 FQNENV. The V gene lost 4 bases and the J gene lost 7 bases, with 13 bases spanning the gap. The sequenced CDR3 bases are TGTGCCAGCAGCCCCAATTTACAGGGTGAA. Its protein is CASSPNLQGE. The entire CDR3 reads CASSPNLQGEAFF.

Worth noting for this clone: The read halts 3 residues ahead of the CDR3 end, with the missing end drawn from the germline J gene. The genes are TRBV20-1 and TRBJ2-7; D remains unclear. CDR3 length equals 13 residues. V dropped 0 bases and J dropped 5 bases, with 11 bases sitting between them. Germline CDR1 reads DFQATT; CDR2 reads SNEGSKA (reference sequence). This CDR3 reads CSARDRVFNEQYF. The sequenced CDR3 bases are TGCAGTGCTAGAGATAGGGTTTTCAACGAG.

To note about this clone: The read falls 3 residues short of the CDR3 end, and the missing part is taken from the germline J gene. This rearrangement joins TRBV20-1 to TRBJ2-7; 9 bases agree with TRBD2. The CDR3 is made up of 16 amino acids. CDR1 is DFQATT, CDR2 SNEGSKA, per germline (reference sequence). V trimming: 3 bases; J trimming: 3 bases; junction bases outside the gene matches: 12. This CDR3 reads CSASPTGAGGLYEQYF. CDR3 DNA, as far as it was read: TGCAGTGCTAGCCCCACCGGAGCGGGGGGTCTCTACGAG.

Turning to this clone: The CDR3 goes on 3 residues after the read ends, and that part is filled in from the germline J gene. The gene calls are TRBV20-1 and TRBJ2-3, with D uncertain. This CDR3 has 13 amino acids. Germline assignment: CDR1 DFQATT and CDR2 SNEGSKA (reference sequence). Trimming took 8 bases from V and 0 from J, leaving 12 bases between them. The sequenced CDR3 bases are TGCAGTCAAGAAGACTCTAGCACAGATACG. It is translated as CSQEDSSTDT. The CDR3 reads in full as CSQEDSSTDTQYF.

The sequenced CDR3 bases are TGTGCCAGCAGTCCCGATCAGGGTTTTGGCTATGGC. It yields the protein CASSPDQGFGYG. The entire CDR3 sequence reads CASSPDQGFGYGYTF. V and J are TRBV2 and TRBJ1-2; D is possibly TRBD1 (5 bases). The observed sequence ends 3 residues before the CDR3 terminus, with the missing tail filled in from the germline J gene. CDR1 SNHLY and CDR2 FYNNEI come from the germline V gene. This CDR3 contains 15 residues. V dropped 5 bases and J dropped 4 bases, with 17 bases sitting between them.

This CDR3 is CASSATSASYNEQFF. CDR3 DNA (partial): TGTGCCAGCAGCGCCACTAGCGCCTCCTACAATGAG. The chain recombines TRBV7-2 with TRBJ2-1; 7 bases are shared with TRBD2. Sequencing ends 3 residues short of the CDR3 end; the germline J gene provides the rest. Unmatched junction bases numbered 4, after V lost 5 bases and J lost 0 bases. The CDR3 contains 15 residues. Looked up from germline, CDR1 is SGHTA and CDR2 is FQGNSA.

Partial CDR3 DNA: TGTGCCAGCAGCCCCGACGTCCGTAGCTACGAC. It yields the protein CASSPDVRSYD. The complete CDR3 protein is CASSPDVRSYDYTF. The V gene is TRBV7-9, the J gene TRBJ1-2; D is uncertain. The DNA ends 3 residues before the CDR3 does, and the rest of the CDR3 is filled in from the germline J gene. CDR3 size: 14 residues. Germline CDR1 and CDR2: SEHNR and FQNEAQ (reference sequence). The variable domain in full, with the rest retrieved from reference TRBV7-9 and TRBJ1-2, is DTGVSQNPRHKITKRGQNVTFRCDPISEHNRLYWYRQTLGQGPEFLTYFQNEAQLEKSRLLSDRFSAERPKGSFSTLEIQRTEQGDSAMYLCASSPDVRSYDYTFGSGTRLTVV.

A word on this clone: The read ends 3 residues before the CDR3 terminus; that terminus is restored from the germline J gene. This chain uses TRBV5-4 with TRBJ1-2, with D possibly matching TRBD1 (6 bases). Trimming took 3 bases from V and 2 from J, leaving 11 bases between them. From germline, CDR1 is SGHNT and CDR2 YYREEE (reference sequence). The CDR3 extends over 14 amino acids. The CDR3 sequence: CASSWDQGNYGYTF. The CDR3 bases that were read are TGTGCCAGCAGCTGGGATCAGGGGAACTATGGC.

A word on this clone: The CDR3 end lies 3 residues beyond the end of the read and is filled in from the germline J gene. J is TRBJ2-5 and V is TRBV19, with 9 positions matching TRBD2. J lost 3 bases, V lost 0 bases, and 8 bases had no gene match. The CDR3 runs 17 residues. The V gene's germline CDR1 is LNHDA and CDR2 SQIVND (reference sequence). The CDR3 is CASSIDGAGGPKETQYF. CDR3 bases read: TGTGCCAGTAGTATAGACGGCGCGGGGGGGCCCAAAGAGACC.

Concerning this clone itself: The CDR3 end lies 3 residues beyond the end of the read and is filled in from the germline J gene. The rearrangement links TRBV5-1 to TRBJ1-2; 8 bases line up with TRBD1. The junction had 12 bases not matched to a gene; V was cut back by 1 base and J by 4 bases. The CDR3 has 17 amino acids. CDR1 and CDR2 (germline): SGHRS, YFSETQ. The sequenced part of the CDR3 DNA is TGCGCCAGCAGCTTGTCCCTTGACCCAGGGGGCCCCTATGGC. It specifies CASSLSLDPGGPYG. Given in full, the CDR3 is CASSLSLDPGGPYGYTF.